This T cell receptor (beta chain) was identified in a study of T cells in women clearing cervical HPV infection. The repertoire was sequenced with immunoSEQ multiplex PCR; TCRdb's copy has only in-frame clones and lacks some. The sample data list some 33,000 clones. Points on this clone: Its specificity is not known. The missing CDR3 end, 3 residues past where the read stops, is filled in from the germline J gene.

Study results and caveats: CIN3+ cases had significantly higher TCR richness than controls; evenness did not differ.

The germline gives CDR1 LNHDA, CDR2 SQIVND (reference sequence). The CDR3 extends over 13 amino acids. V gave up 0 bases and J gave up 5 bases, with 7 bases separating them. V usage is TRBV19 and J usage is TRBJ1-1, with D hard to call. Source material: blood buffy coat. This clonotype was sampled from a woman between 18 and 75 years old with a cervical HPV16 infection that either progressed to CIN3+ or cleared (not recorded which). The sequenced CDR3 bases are TGTGCCAGTAGTATAGATCCGAGGACTGAA. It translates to CASSIDPRTE. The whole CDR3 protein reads CASSIDPRTEAFF.